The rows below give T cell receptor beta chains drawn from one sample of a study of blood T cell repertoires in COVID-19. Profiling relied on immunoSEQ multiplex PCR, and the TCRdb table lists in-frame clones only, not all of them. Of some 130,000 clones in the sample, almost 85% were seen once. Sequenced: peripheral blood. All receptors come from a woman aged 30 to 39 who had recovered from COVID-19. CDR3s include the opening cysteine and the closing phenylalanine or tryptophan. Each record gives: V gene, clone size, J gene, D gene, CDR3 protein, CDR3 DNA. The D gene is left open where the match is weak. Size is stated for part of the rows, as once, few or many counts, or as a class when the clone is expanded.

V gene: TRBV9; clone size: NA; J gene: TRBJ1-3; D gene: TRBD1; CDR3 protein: CASSVDVGGGNTIYF; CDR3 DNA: TGTGCCAGCAGCGTAGACGTAGGGGGCGGGAACACCATATATTTT
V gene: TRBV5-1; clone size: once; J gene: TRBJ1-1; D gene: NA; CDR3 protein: CASRQGGVTEAFF; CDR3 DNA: TGCGCCAGCAGGCAGGGAGGGGTCACTGAAGCTTTCTTT
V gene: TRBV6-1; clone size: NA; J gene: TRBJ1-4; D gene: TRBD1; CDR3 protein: CASSEMGTAFYNEKLFF; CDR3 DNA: TGTGCCAGCAGTGAAATGGGGACAGCGTTTTATAATGAAAAACTGTTTTTT
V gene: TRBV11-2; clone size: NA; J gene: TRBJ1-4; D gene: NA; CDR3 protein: CASKAGLHNEKLFF; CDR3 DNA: TGTGCCAGCAAAGCAGGACTTCATAATGAAAAACTGTTTTTT
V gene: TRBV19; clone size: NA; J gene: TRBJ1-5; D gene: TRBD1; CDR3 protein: CASSVQGGGQPQHF; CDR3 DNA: TGTGCCAGTAGTGTACAGGGGGGGGGTCAGCCCCAGCATTTT
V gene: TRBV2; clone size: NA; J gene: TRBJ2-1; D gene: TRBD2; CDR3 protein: CASSERPSGGASEQFF; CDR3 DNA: TGTGCCAGCAGTGAGCGTCCTAGCGGGGGGGCCAGTGAGCAGTTCTTC
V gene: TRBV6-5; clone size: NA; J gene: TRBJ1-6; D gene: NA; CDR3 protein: CASSYSNRKNSPLHF; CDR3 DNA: TGTGCCAGCAGTTACTCCAACAGAAAAAATTCACCCCTCCACTTT
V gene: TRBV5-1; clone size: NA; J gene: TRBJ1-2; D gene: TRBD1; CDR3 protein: CASSAEPGQGVAYTF; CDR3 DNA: TGCGCCAGCAGCGCGGAACCGGGACAGGGCGTGGCCTACACCTTC
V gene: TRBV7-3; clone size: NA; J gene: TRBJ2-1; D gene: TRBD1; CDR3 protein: CASSMTGGGTNEQFF; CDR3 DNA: TGTGCCAGCAGCATGACAGGGGGCGGAACCAATGAGCAGTTCTTC
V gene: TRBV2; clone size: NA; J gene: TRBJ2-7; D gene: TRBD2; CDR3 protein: CASSEPGLDSYEQYF; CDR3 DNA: TGTGCCAGCAGTGAACCGGGACTAGACTCCTACGAGCAGTACTTC
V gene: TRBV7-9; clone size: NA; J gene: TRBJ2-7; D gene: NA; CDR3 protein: CASSPPGVPYEQYF; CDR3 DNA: TGTGCCAGCAGCCCCCCCGGGGTCCCCTACGAGCAGTACTTC
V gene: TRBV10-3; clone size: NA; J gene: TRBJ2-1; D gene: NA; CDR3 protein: CAISEGGGYNEQFF; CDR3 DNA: TGTGCCATCAGTGAGGGCGGAGGTTACAATGAGCAGTTCTTC
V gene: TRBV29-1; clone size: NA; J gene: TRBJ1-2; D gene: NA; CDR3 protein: CSVRENYGYTF; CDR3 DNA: TGCAGCGTTAGAGAAAACTATGGCTACACCTTC
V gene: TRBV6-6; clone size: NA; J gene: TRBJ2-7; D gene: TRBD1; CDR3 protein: CASRDGTGAYEQYF; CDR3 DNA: TGTGCCAGCAGAGATGGGACAGGTGCCTACGAGCAGTACTTC
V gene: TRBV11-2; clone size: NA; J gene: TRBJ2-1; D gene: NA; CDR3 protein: CASSLALATSTFF; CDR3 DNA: TGTGCCAGCAGCTTGGCGCTAGCGACCTCAACGTTCTTC
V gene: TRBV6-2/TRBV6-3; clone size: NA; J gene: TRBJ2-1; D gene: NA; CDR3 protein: CASSYSGRRNEQFF; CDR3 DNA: TGTGCCAGCAGTTACTCAGGTCGGAGGAATGAGCAGTTCTTC
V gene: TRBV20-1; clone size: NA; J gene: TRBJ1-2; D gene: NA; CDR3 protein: CSASNRERTYGYTF; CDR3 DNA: TGCAGTGCTAGTAACAGGGAGCGTACCTATGGCTACACCTTC
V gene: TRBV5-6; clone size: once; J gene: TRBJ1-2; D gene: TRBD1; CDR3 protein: CASSSVIGDRGFNYGYTF; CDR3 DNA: TGTGCCAGCAGCTCGGTGATAGGGGACAGGGGCTTTAACTATGGCTACACCTTC
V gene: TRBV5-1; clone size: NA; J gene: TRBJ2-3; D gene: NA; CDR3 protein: CASSLEGNGDTQYF; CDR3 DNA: TGCGCCAGCAGCTTGGAAGGCAACGGGGATACGCAGTATTTT
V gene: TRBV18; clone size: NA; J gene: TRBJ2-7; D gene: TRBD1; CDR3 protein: CASSPLSRGTGGAPLGYEQYF; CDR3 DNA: TGTGCCAGCTCACCACTTTCTCGAGGAACAGGGGGCGCCCCGCTGGGGTACGAGCAGTACTTC
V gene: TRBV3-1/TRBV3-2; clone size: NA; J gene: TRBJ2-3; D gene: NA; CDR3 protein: CASSQEGTRRDTQYF; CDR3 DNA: TGTGCCAGCAGCCAAGAGGGGACTCGGAGAGATACGCAGTATTTT
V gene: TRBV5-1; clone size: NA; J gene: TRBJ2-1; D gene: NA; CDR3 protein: CASSLGQASYNEQFF; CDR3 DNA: TGCGCCAGCAGCCTGGGACAAGCATCCTACAATGAGCAGTTCTTC
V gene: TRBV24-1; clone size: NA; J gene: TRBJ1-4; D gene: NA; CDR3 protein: CATSGGPNEKLFF; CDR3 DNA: TGTGCCACCAGTGGGGGGCCTAATGAAAAACTGTTTTTT
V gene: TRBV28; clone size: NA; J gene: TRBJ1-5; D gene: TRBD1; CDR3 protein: CASSFLGLLGQDNQPQHF; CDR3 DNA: TGTGCCAGCAGTTTTTTAGGACTTTTGGGACAGGACAATCAGCCCCAGCATTTT
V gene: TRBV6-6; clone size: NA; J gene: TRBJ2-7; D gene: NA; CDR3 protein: CASSDAALEQYF; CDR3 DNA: TGTGCCAGCAGTGATGCGGCGCTCGAGCAGTACTTC
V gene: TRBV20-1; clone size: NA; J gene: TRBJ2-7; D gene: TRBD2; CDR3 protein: CSASSSGNEQYF; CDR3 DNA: TGCAGTGCTAGTTCTAGCGGGAACGAGCAGTACTTC
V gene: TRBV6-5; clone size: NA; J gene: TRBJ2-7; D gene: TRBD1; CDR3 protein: CASSSGQRTYEQYF; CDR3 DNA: TGTGCCAGCAGTTCGGGACAGCGGACCTACGAGCAGTACTTC
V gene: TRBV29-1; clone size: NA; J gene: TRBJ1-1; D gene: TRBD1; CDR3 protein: CSVWTGGSTEAFF; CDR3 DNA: TGCAGCGTCTGGACAGGGGGTAGCACTGAAGCTTTCTTT
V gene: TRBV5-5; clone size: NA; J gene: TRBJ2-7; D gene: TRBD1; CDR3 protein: CASSRDRPYEQYF; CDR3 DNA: TGTGCCAGCAGTCGGGACAGACCCTACGAGCAGTACTTC
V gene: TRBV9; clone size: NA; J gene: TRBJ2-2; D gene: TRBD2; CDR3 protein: CASSGGGTGELFF; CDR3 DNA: TGTGCCAGCAGCGGCGGGGGGACCGGGGAGCTGTTTTTT
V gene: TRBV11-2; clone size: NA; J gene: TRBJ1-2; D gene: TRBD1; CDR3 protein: CASSMGQGNGYTF; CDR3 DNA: TGTGCCAGCAGCATGGGACAGGGGAATGGCTACACCTTC
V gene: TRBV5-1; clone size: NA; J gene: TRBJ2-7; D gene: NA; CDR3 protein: CASSLAPSVYEQYF; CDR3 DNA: TGCGCCAGCAGCTTGGCTCCTAGCGTCTACGAGCAGTACTTC